The rows below give T cell receptor beta chains drawn from one sample of a study of response to subunit inactivated influenza vaccine. TCRdb reprocessed the RT-PCR reads with MiXCR, giving one entry per CDR3 protein. Of about 520,000 distinct CDR3 sequences in the sample, about 25% were seen once. Sample: CD4+ T cells sorted from PBMCs, taken 5 to 6 days after vaccination. The receptors were gathered from a man between 45 and 60 years old who received an inactivated influenza vaccine. The CDR3 runs from the conserved cysteine through the conserved F or W. A D gene is named only where the DNA matches it firmly. Expanded clones are given a class, and other clones once, few, many or no size at all.

D gene: .
V gene: TRBV5-1
J gene: TRBJ1-1
clone size: .
CDR3 protein: CASSLEPVNTEAFF
CDR3 DNA: TGCGCCAGCAGCTTGGAACCGGTGAACACTGAAGCTTTCTTT

D gene: .
V gene: TRBV5-1
J gene: TRBJ1-2
clone size: few
CDR3 protein: CASSLALTNYGYTF
CDR3 DNA: TGCGCCAGCAGCTTGGCCCTTACTAACTATGGCTACACCTTC

D gene: TRBD2
V gene: TRBV7-9
J gene: TRBJ2-1
clone size: few
CDR3 protein: CASSPTRGVHNEQFF
CDR3 DNA: TGTGCCAGCAGCCCGACCCGGGGGGTCCACAATGAGCAGTTCTTC

D gene: .
V gene: TRBV18
J gene: TRBJ2-1
clone size: many
CDR3 protein: CASSPKHRSNEQFF
CDR3 DNA: TGTGCCAGCTCACCAAAACACAGGAGCAATGAGCAGTTCTTC

D gene: .
V gene: TRBV7-9
J gene: TRBJ1-1
clone size: .
CDR3 protein: CASSPSNDRNTEAFF
CDR3 DNA: TGTGCCAGCAGCCCATCCAACGACAGGAACACTGAAGCTTTCTTT

D gene: TRBD1
V gene: TRBV5-6
J gene: TRBJ2-7
clone size: .
CDR3 protein: CASSLDRAHEQYF
CDR3 DNA: TGTGCCAGCAGCTTAGACAGGGCCCACGAGCAGTACTTC

D gene: TRBD1
V gene: TRBV24-1
J gene: TRBJ2-5
clone size: few
CDR3 protein: CATSPGTGGEETQYF
CDR3 DNA: TGTGCCACCAGTCCCGGGACAGGGGGTGAAGAGACCCAGTACTTC

D gene: .
V gene: TRBV2
J gene: TRBJ2-2
clone size: .
CDR3 protein: CASSNPTGELFF
CDR3 DNA: TGTGCCAGCAGTAATCCCACCGGGGAGCTGTTTTTT

D gene: .
V gene: TRBV7-2
J gene: TRBJ2-7
clone size: .
CDR3 protein: CASSPDRYYEHYF
CDR3 DNA: TGTGCCAGCAGCCCCGACCGGTACTACGAGCATTACTTC

D gene: TRBD2
V gene: TRBV5-1
J gene: TRBJ2-3
clone size: few
CDR3 protein: CASSPGTSGVDTQYF
CDR3 DNA: TGCGCCAGCAGCCCCGGGACTAGCGGTGTCGATACGCAGTATTTT

D gene: .
V gene: TRBV6-2/TRBV6-3
J gene: TRBJ1-5
clone size: few
CDR3 protein: CASRTDPYNQPQHF
CDR3 DNA: TGTGCCAGCAGGACTGACCCATACAATCAGCCCCAGCATTTT

D gene: .
V gene: TRBV5-1
J gene: TRBJ1-2
clone size: .
CDR3 protein: CASSLEGRGNDYGYTF
CDR3 DNA: TGCGCCAGCAGCTTGGAGGGCAGGGGTAACGACTATGGCTACACCTTC

D gene: .
V gene: TRBV6-5
J gene: TRBJ2-5
clone size: .
CDR3 protein: CASSYGLAQETQYF
CDR3 DNA: TGTGCCAGCAGTTATGGTCTAGCCCAAGAGACCCAGTACTTC

D gene: TRBD1
V gene: TRBV10-3
J gene: TRBJ1-5
clone size: .
CDR3 protein: CATSRDRGDQPQHF
CDR3 DNA: TGTGCCACCTCTAGAGACAGGGGTGATCAGCCCCAGCATTTT

D gene: .
V gene: TRBV12-3/TRBV12-4
J gene: TRBJ2-1
clone size: .
CDR3 protein: CASSLDRDRSYNEQFF
CDR3 DNA: TGTGCCAGCAGTTTAGATCGGGACCGCTCCTACAATGAGCAGTTCTTC

D gene: TRBD2
V gene: TRBV4-2
J gene: TRBJ2-5
clone size: .
CDR3 protein: CASSLERERWETQYF
CDR3 DNA: TGTGCCAGCAGCCTCGAGCGGGAGCGTTGGGAGACCCAGTACTTC

D gene: .
V gene: TRBV6-5
J gene: TRBJ2-7
clone size: few
CDR3 protein: CASSYSSGDSYEQYF
CDR3 DNA: TGTGCCAGCAGTTACTCCTCAGGGGACTCCTACGAGCAGTACTTC

D gene: TRBD1
V gene: TRBV7-7
J gene: TRBJ2-2
clone size: .
CDR3 protein: CASSLFPRGKDTGELFF
CDR3 DNA: TGTGCTAGCAGCTTATTCCCCAGGGGGAAGGACACCGGGGAGCTGTTTTTT

D gene: TRBD1
V gene: TRBV10-3
J gene: TRBJ2-5
clone size: few
CDR3 protein: CAIGGQGSGETQYF
CDR3 DNA: TGTGCCATCGGCGGACAGGGGTCAGGAGAGACCCAGTACTTC

D gene: TRBD1
V gene: TRBV4-2
J gene: TRBJ2-1
clone size: few
CDR3 protein: CASSQHGQGSGLTRGYNEQFF
CDR3 DNA: TGTGCCAGCAGCCAACACGGACAGGGGTCCGGACTAACCCGGGGCTACAATGAGCAGTTCTTC

D gene: TRBD2
V gene: TRBV7-2
J gene: TRBJ2-5
clone size: few
CDR3 protein: CASSLDAGVTTQYF
CDR3 DNA: TGTGCCAGCAGCTTAGATGCGGGAGTGACGACCCAGTACTTC

D gene: TRBD2
V gene: TRBV29-1
J gene: TRBJ2-3
clone size: .
CDR3 protein: CSVVSRGGTDTQYF
CDR3 DNA: TGCAGCGTTGTCTCGCGGGGGGGCACAGATACGCAGTATTTT

D gene: .
V gene: TRBV5-1
J gene: TRBJ1-1
clone size: .
CDR3 protein: CASNLLGEGTEAFF
CDR3 DNA: TGCGCCAGCAATCTACTGGGAGAAGGAACTGAAGCTTTCTTT

D gene: .
V gene: TRBV28
J gene: TRBJ2-1
clone size: few
CDR3 protein: CASSFPSADSYNEQFF
CDR3 DNA: TGTGCCAGCAGTTTCCCTTCGGCGGACTCCTACAATGAGCAGTTCTTC

D gene: .
V gene: TRBV7-8
J gene: TRBJ2-7
clone size: once
CDR3 protein: CASSLIFGEQYF
CDR3 DNA: TGTGCCAGCAGCTTAATCTTTGGCGAGCAGTACTTC

D gene: TRBD1
V gene: TRBV15
J gene: TRBJ1-5
clone size: few
CDR3 protein: CATSSRQGYQPQHF
CDR3 DNA: TGTGCCACCAGCTCCCGACAGGGTTACCAGCCCCAGCATTTT

D gene: .
V gene: TRBV4-3
J gene: TRBJ2-1
clone size: few
CDR3 protein: CASSQDTETAIAFF
CDR3 DNA: TGCGCCAGCAGCCAAGATACCGAAACCGCCATTGCCTTCTTC

D gene: .
V gene: TRBV7-3
J gene: TRBJ2-7
clone size: once
CDR3 protein: CASSLTSKGGEQYF
CDR3 DNA: TGTGCCAGCAGCTTAACAAGTAAAGGGGGCGAGCAGTACTTC

D gene: .
V gene: TRBV3-1
J gene: TRBJ2-7
clone size: .
CDR3 protein: CASSQKGLQLYEQYF
CDR3 DNA: TGTGCCAGCAGCCAAAAGGGACTCCAGTTGTACGAGCAGTACTTC

D gene: .
V gene: TRBV10-3
J gene: TRBJ2-6
clone size: .
CDR3 protein: CAISESGGSANVLTF
CDR3 DNA: TGTGCCATCAGTGAGTCGGGGGGCTCGGCCAACGTCCTGACTTTC

D gene: .
V gene: TRBV12-3/TRBV12-4
J gene: TRBJ2-2
clone size: .
CDR3 protein: CASSFRQGRTGELFF
CDR3 DNA: TGTGCCAGCAGTTTTCGGCAGGGAAGGACCGGGGAGCTGTTTTTT

D gene: .
V gene: TRBV10-3
J gene: TRBJ2-1
clone size: few
CDR3 protein: CAISESSRNEQFF
CDR3 DNA: TGTGCCATCAGTGAGTCATCGAGGAATGAGCAGTTCTTC

D gene: .
V gene: TRBV7-9
J gene: TRBJ2-3
clone size: many
CDR3 protein: CASSLGSPDTQYF
CDR3 DNA: TGTGCCAGCAGCTTAGGCAGTCCAGATACGCAGTATTTT

D gene: TRBD1
V gene: TRBV5-1
J gene: TRBJ1-6
clone size: few
CDR3 protein: CASSQDRGVNSPLHF
CDR3 DNA: TGCGCCAGCAGCCAAGACAGGGGAGTCAATTCACCCCTCCACTTT

D gene: .
V gene: TRBV7-3
J gene: TRBJ2-2
clone size: .
CDR3 protein: CASSFGAHTGELFF
CDR3 DNA: TGTGCCAGCAGCTTTGGGGCTCATACCGGGGAGCTGTTTTTT

D gene: .
V gene: TRBV7-9
J gene: TRBJ2-1
clone size: .
CDR3 protein: CASSPYLNEQFF
CDR3 DNA: TGTGCCAGCAGCCCATACCTCAATGAGCAGTTCTTC

D gene: .
V gene: TRBV20-1
J gene: TRBJ2-2
clone size: .
CDR3 protein: CCARDGALAPGAGELFF
CDR3 DNA: TGCTGCGCTAGAGATGGTGCACTAGCCCCCGGGGCCGGGGAGCTGTTTTTT

D gene: .
V gene: TRBV18
J gene: TRBJ2-1
clone size: .
CDR3 protein: CASSWRNEQFF
CDR3 DNA: TGTGCCAGCTCATGGAGGAATGAGCAGTTCTTC

D gene: .
V gene: TRBV7-2
J gene: TRBJ2-3
clone size: .
CDR3 protein: CASSFDKGDTQYF
CDR3 DNA: TGTGCCAGCAGCTTTGATAAGGGGGATACGCAGTATTTT

D gene: TRBD1
V gene: TRBV4-2
J gene: TRBJ1-1
clone size: .
CDR3 protein: CASSQDSDRAAFF
CDR3 DNA: TGTGCCAGCAGCCAAGATTCGGACAGGGCCGCTTTCTTT

D gene: .
V gene: TRBV6-5
J gene: TRBJ2-3
clone size: .
CDR3 protein: CASKSSGTQYF
CDR3 DNA: TGTGCCAGCAAATCGTCCGGTACGCAGTATTTT

D gene: TRBD2
V gene: TRBV11-2
J gene: TRBJ2-3
clone size: once
CDR3 protein: CASSVDGAGGNTDTQYF
CDR3 DNA: TGTGCCAGCAGCGTAGACGGAGCGGGGGGGAACACAGATACGCAGTATTTT

D gene: .
V gene: TRBV7-9
J gene: TRBJ2-5
clone size: .
CDR3 protein: CASSRGTETQHF
CDR3 DNA: TGTGCCAGCAGCAGGGGAACGGAGACCCAGCACTTC